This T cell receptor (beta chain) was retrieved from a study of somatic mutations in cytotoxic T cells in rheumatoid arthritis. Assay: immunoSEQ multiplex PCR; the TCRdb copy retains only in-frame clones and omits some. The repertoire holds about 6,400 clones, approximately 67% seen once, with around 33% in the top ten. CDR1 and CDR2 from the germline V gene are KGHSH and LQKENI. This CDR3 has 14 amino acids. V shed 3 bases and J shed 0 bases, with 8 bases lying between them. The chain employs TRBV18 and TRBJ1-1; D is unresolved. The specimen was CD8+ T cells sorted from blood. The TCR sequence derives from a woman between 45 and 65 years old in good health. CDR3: CASSPGSMNTEAFF. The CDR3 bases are TGTGCCAGCTCACCGGGCAGTATGAACACTGAAGCTTTCTTT.